This is a list of T cell receptor beta chains from one sample in a study of T cells in Graves' hyperthyroidism and ophthalmopathy. In TCRdb, the multiplex PCR reads were re-called with MiXCR into one record per CDR3 protein. The table has roughly 740,000 distinct CDR3 sequences, roughly 17% seen once. The source material was blood. These receptors came from a young man with Graves' hyperthyroidism. Each CDR3 is given with its conserved first and last residue. Each record gives: V gene, clone size, J gene, CDR3 protein. Size tells how often a clone was seen (once, few, many) or the class of an expanded clone, and some rows leave it out.

>TRBV4-3|.|TRBJ1-2
CASSRDLANYGYTF
>TRBV30|many|TRBJ2-3
CAWSSGLSANTQYF
>TRBV4-2|.|TRBJ2-5
CASSYIWRADQETQYF
>TRBV2|many|TRBJ2-2
CASSEGRGTGELFF
>TRBV6-6|many|TRBJ1-2
CASSYSTSGGYTF
>TRBV19|.|TRBJ1-5
CASSIGESNQPQHF
>TRBV3-1|.|TRBJ1-2
CASSHGLTGQGYTF
>TRBV29-1|.|TRBJ2-5
CSVELLAVQETQYF
>TRBV14|.|TRBJ2-1
CASSQYRSYNEQFF
>TRBV29-1|many|TRBJ2-3
CSVRTGAGTDTQYF
>TRBV2|many|TRBJ1-6
CATETGENSPLHF
>TRBV2|.|TRBJ1-1
CASSARVITEAFF
>TRBV20-1|.|TRBJ2-4
CSARDDWVRTSGVNIQYF